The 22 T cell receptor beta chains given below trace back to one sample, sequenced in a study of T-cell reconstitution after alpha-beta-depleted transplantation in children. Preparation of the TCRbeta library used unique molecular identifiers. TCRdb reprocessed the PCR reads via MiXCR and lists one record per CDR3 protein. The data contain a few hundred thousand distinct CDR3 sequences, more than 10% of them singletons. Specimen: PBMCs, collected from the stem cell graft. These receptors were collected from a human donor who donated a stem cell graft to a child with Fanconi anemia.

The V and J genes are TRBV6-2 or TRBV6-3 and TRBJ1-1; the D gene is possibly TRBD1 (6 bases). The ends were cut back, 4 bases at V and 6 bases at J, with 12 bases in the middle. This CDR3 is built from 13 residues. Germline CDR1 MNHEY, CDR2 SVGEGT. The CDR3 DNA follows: TGTGCCAGCAGTTTCCGGGGGCCGGCTGAAGCTTTCTTT. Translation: CASSFRGPAEAFF.

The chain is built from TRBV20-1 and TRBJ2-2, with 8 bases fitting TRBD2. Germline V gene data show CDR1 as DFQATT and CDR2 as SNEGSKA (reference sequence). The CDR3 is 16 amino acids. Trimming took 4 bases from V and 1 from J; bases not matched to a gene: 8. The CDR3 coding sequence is TGCAGTGCTAAAAGTGGAGCGGGGGTGAACACCGGGGAGCTGTTTTTT. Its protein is CSAKSGAGVNTGELFF.

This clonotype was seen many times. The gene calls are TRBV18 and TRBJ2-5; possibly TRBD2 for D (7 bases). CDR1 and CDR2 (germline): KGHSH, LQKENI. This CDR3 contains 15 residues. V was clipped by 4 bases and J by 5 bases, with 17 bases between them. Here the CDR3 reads CASSQAGAPGETQYF. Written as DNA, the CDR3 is TGTGCCAGCTCACAGGCGGGGGCGCCGGGGGAGACCCAGTACTTC.

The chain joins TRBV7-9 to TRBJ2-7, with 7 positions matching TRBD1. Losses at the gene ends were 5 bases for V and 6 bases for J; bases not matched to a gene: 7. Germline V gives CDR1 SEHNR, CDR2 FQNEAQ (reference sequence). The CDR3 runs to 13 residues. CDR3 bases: TGTGCCAGCAGCGTAACAGGGGCGTCCGAGCAGTACGTC. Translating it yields CASSVTGASEQYV.

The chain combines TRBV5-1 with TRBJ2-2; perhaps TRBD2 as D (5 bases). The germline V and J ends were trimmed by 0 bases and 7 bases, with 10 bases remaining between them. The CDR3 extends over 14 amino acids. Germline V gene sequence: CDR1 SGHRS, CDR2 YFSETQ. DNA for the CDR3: TGCGCCAGCAGCTTGGAAAGAGGGCACGGGGAGCTGTTTTTT. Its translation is CASSLERGHGELFF.

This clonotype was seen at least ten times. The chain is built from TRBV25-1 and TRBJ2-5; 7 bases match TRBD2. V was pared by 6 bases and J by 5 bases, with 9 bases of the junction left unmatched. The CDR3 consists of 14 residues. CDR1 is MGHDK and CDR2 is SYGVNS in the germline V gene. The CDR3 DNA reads TGTGCCAGCAGACCGGGGGGAGTGCCGGAGACCCAGTACTTC. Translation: CASRPGGVPETQYF.

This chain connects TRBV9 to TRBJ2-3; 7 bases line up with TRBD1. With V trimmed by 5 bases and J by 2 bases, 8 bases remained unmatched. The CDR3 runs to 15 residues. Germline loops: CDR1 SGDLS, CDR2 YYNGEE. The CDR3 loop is CASSLRDSHTDTQYF. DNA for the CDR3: TGTGCCAGCAGTTTGAGGGACAGCCACACAGATACGCAGTATTTT.

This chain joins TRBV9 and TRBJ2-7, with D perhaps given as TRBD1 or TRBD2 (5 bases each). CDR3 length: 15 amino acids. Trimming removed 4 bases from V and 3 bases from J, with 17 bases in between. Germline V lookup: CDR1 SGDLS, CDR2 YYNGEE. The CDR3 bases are TGTGCCAGCAGCCCCGGGGACCACCAATTCTACGAGCAGTACTTC. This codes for CASSPGDHQFYEQYF.

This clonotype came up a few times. The CDR3 is CASSFSGVPGETQYF. CDR3 coding DNA: TGTGCCAGCAGCTTCTCCGGGGTACCAGGGGAGACCCAGTACTTC. The chain is built from TRBV5-6 and TRBJ2-5; D is perhaps TRBD1 or TRBD2 (5 bases each). Trimming removed 2 bases at V and 5 bases at J, with 16 bases between. This CDR3 is built from 15 residues. Germline V lookup: CDR1 SGHDT, CDR2 YYEEEE.

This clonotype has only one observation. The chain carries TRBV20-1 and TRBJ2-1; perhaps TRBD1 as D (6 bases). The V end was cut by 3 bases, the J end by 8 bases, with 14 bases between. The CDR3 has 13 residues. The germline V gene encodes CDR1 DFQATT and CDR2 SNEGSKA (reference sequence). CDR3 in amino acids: CSARRPAGDEQFF. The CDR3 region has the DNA TGCAGTGCTAGGCGACCAGCAGGGGATGAGCAGTTCTTC.

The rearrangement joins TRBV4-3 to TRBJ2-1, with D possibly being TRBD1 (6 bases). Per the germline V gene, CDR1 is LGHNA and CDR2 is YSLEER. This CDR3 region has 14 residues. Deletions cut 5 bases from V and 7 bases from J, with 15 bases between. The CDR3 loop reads CASSSTRGGNEQFF. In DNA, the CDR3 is TGCGCCAGCAGCTCAACCAGGGGTGGAAATGAGCAGTTCTTC.

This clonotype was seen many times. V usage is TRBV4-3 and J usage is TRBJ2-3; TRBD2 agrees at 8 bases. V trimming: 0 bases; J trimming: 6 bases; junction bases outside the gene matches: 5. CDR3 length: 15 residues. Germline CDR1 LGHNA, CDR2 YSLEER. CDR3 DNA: TGCGCCAGCAGCCAAGACGTAGCGGGGTCGGATACGCAGTATTTT. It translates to CASSQDVAGSDTQYF.

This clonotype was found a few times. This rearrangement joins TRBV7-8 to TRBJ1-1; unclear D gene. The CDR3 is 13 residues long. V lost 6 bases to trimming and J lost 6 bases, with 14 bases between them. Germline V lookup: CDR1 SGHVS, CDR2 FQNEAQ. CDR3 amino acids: CASSPLEPPEAFF. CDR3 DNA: TGTGCCAGCAGTCCCCTCGAACCCCCTGAAGCTTTCTTT.

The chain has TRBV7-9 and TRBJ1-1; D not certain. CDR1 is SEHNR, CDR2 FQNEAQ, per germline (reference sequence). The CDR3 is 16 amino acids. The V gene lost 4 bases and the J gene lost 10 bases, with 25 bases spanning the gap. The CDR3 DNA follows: TGTGCCAGCAGCTCCGCCGGGCGGCGTTCCGAAGCAGGAGCTTTCTTT. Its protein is CASSSAGRRSEAGAFF.

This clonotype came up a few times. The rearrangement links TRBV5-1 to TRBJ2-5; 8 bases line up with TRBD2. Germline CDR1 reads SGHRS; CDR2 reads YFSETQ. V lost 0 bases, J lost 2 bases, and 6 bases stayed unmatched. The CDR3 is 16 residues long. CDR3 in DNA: TGCGCCAGCAGCTTGGGGGTAGCGGGGAGACAAGAGACCCAGTACTTC. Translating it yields CASSLGVAGRQETQYF.

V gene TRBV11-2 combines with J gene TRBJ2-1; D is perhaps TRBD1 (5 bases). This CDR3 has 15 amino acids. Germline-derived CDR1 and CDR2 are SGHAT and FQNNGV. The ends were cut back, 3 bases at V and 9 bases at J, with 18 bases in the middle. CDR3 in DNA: TGTGCCAGCAGCTTCTCAGGGTCTGATTCGGGTGAGCAGTTCTTC. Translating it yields CASSFSGSDSGEQFF.

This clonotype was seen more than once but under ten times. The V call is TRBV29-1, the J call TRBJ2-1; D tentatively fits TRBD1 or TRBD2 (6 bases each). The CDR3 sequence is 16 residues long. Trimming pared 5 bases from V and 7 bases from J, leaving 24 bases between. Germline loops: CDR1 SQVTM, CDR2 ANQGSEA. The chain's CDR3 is CSVSTFNLQGRNEQFF. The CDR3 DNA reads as TGCAGCGTTTCTACCTTCAACCTTCAGGGGAGGAATGAGCAGTTCTTC.

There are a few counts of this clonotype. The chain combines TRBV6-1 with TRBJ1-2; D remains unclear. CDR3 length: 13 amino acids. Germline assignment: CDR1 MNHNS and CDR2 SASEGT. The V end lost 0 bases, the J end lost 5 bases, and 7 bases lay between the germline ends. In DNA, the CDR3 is TGTGCCAGCAGTGAAGCGCTGATTTATGGCTACACCTTC. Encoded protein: CASSEALIYGYTF.

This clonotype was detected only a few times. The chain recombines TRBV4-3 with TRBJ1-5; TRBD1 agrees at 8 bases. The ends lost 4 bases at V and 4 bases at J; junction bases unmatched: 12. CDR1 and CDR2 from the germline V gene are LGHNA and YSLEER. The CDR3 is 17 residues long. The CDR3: CASSPNPPGQVNQPQHF. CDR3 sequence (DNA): TGCGCCAGCAGCCCTAACCCCCCGGGACAGGTAAATCAGCCCCAGCATTTT.

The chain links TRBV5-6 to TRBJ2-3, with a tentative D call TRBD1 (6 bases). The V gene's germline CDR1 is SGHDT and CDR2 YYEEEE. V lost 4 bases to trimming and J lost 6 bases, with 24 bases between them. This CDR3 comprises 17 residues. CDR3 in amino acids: CASSIPGDIMNPDTQYF. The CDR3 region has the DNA TGTGCCAGCAGCATTCCCGGGGACATCATGAATCCGGATACGCAGTATTTT.

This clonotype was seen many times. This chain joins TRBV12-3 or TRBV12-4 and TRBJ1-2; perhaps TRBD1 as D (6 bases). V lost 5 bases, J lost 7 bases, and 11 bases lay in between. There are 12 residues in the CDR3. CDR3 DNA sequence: TGTGCCAGCAGTCCCGGGGGCGGTGGCTACACCTTC. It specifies CASSPGGGGYTF.

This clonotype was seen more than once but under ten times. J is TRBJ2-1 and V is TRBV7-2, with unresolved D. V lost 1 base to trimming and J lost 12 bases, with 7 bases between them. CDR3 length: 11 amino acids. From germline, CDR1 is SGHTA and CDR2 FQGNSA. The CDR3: CASSLGGRQFF. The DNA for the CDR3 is TGTGCCAGCAGCTTAGGAGGCCGGCAGTTCTTC.